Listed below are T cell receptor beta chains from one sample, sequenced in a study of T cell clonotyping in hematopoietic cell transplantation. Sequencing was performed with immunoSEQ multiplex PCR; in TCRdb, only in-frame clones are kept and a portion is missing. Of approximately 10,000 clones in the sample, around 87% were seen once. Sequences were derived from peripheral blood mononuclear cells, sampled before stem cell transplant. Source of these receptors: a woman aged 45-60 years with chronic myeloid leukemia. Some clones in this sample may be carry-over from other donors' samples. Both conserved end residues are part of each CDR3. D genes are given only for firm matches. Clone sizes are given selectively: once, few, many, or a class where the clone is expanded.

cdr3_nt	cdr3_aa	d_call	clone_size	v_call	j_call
TGTGCCAGCAGCTTTATGGGACAAGAAGCTTTCTTT	CASSFMGQEAFF	NA	few	TRBV7-9	TRBJ1-1
TGTGCCTGGAGTCCGGCCTACGAGCAGTACTTC	CAWSPAYEQYF	NA	NA	TRBV30	TRBJ2-7
TGTGCCAGCAGTGAATCCCGAGCCGATACGCAGTATTTT	CASSESRADTQYF	NA	NA	TRBV6-1	TRBJ2-3
TGTGCCAGCAGCTTTCAGGCAGGCGAGCAGTACTTC	CASSFQAGEQYF	NA	NA	TRBV11-2	TRBJ2-7
TGTGCCAGTAGTGGGGGGGAGGCCGGTCATGGCGAAAAACTGTTTTTT	CASSGGEAGHGEKLFF	NA	NA	TRBV19	TRBJ1-4
TGTGCCAGCAGCTATAGCACAGATACGCAGTATTTT	CASSYSTDTQYF	NA	NA	TRBV5-4	TRBJ2-3
TGTGCCAGTAGTGGAAGACAGGTCTGCTTT	CASSGRQVCF	NA	NA	TRBV19	TRBJ1-1
TGTGCCAGCAGCGTATTCGGATACACAGATACGCAGTATTTT	CASSVFGYTDTQYF	NA	few	TRBV9	TRBJ2-3
TGCAGCGTTGAATGGGACAGGGGTCCATGGGAGACCCAGTACTTC	CSVEWDRGPWETQYF	TRBD1	few	TRBV29-1	TRBJ2-5
TGTGCCAGTCGTTGGGGGGGAAACACTGAAGCTTTCTTT	CASRWGGNTEAFF	NA	NA	TRBV6-5	TRBJ1-1
TGCGCCAGCAGCTGGGGTTCAGGGGCCCCTAACTATGGCTACACCTTC	CASSWGSGAPNYGYTF	NA	NA	TRBV5-1	TRBJ1-2
TGTGCCAGTAGACCCCCGGGGCCCAACAATCAGCCCCAGCATTTT	CASRPPGPNNQPQHF	NA	NA	TRBV19	TRBJ1-5
TGTGCCAGCATGCGGTCACAGGGTGATCAGCCCCAGCATTTT	CASMRSQGDQPQHF	NA	few	TRBV6-5	TRBJ1-5
TGTGCCAGCAGCTCGGCGGCTGGGACGGTGAACACTGAAGCTTTCTTT	CASSSAAGTVNTEAFF	NA	NA	TRBV7-3	TRBJ1-1
TGTGCCAGTAGTGTGCGGCGCACCATATATTTT	CASSVRRTIYF	NA	NA	TRBV19	TRBJ1-3
TGTGCCAGCAGTTTAACAGGTCGAGGGGTAGAGACCCAGTACTTC	CASSLTGRGVETQYF	NA	NA	TRBV28	TRBJ2-5
TGTGCCATCAGTGGACTAGCGGGAGATGCTGATACGCAGTATTTT	CAISGLAGDADTQYF	TRBD2	NA	TRBV10-3	TRBJ2-3
TGCGCCAGCAGCCCGCAGGGCTTCATGAACACTGAAGCTTTCTTT	CASSPQGFMNTEAFF	NA	NA	TRBV5-1	TRBJ1-1
TGTGCCAGTAGAGACCGGGACCCTCCCTATGAGCAGTTCTTC	CASRDRDPPYEQFF	NA	NA	TRBV19	TRBJ2-1
TGTGCCAGCAGTAGCGGGAGGGCCATTGAGCAGTTCTTC	CASSSGRAIEQFF	TRBD2	NA	TRBV28	TRBJ2-1
TGTGCCAGCAGTGATACGGACAGCTCCTACAATGAGCAGTTCTTC	CASSDTDSSYNEQFF	NA	NA	TRBV6-4	TRBJ2-1
TGTGCCAGCAGTTACGTCACAGGTAACAATGAGCAGTTCTTC	CASSYVTGNNEQFF	NA	NA	TRBV28	TRBJ2-1
TGTGCCATCAGTGAGTCTGAGCGGGAGGGTAGGTACGAGCAGTACTTC	CAISESEREGRYEQYF	TRBD2	few	TRBV10-3	TRBJ2-7
TGTGCCAGCAGCCCACCCGAGGCGTTATATGGCTACACCTTC	CASSPPEALYGYTF	NA	few	TRBV5-6	TRBJ1-2
TGTGCCAGCAGCTTAGGGACAGGGGGCTCCTACGAGCAGTACTTC	CASSLGTGGSYEQYF	TRBD1	NA	TRBV13	TRBJ2-7
TGTGCCAGCAGCCAAGACAAGGAAACCTACGAGCAGTACTTC	CASSQDKETYEQYF	NA	NA	TRBV4-2	TRBJ2-7
TGTGCCAGCAGCCCGAGGGTGTCGGGTTTGAACACTGAAGCTTTCTTT	CASSPRVSGLNTEAFF	NA	NA	TRBV5-5	TRBJ1-1
TGTGCCAGCAGTTTAAGCGACAGGGGCGGCAATCAGCCCCAGCATTTT	CASSLSDRGGNQPQHF	TRBD1	NA	TRBV27	TRBJ1-5
TGTGCCAGCAGCAGGGAGGGACCGCTCTCCTACGAGCAGTACTTC	CASSREGPLSYEQYF	TRBD2	NA	TRBV5-4	TRBJ2-7
TGTGCCAGCAGCATCCGGGGTATTAACAGAGATACGCAGTATTTT	CASSIRGINRDTQYF	NA	NA	TRBV7-2	TRBJ2-3
TGTGCCTGGAGGCGAGGAGCGGGGGAAAATGAGCAGTTCTTC	CAWRRGAGENEQFF	TRBD2	NA	TRBV30	TRBJ2-1
TGTGCCAGCAGCGCAGGGTTCTCGGGCTACACCTTC	CASSAGFSGYTF	NA	NA	TRBV5-6	TRBJ1-2
TGTGCCATCAGGGGCAATGAAAAACTGTTTTTT	CAIRGNEKLFF	NA	NA	TRBV10-3	TRBJ1-4